This TCR beta chain was retrieved from a study of shared clonotypes between healthy human individuals. V gave up 8 bases and J gave up 4 bases, with 17 bases separating them. Germline V CDR1 and CDR2: SQVTM, ANQGSEA. The CDR3 sequence is 13 residues long. This table comes from immunoSEQ multiplex PCR, and its TCRdb copy is limited to in-frame clones, with some not included. The table lists some 2 million clones, just under 95% of them singletons. Positively selected for CCR7, the CD45RO-negative cells used as naive CD8 cells excluded terminally differentiated effector memory CD45RA+ cells. Sequencing was performed on naive CD8+ T cells sorted from blood. This clonotype was obtained from a man aged 18 to 30 in good health. The chain combines TRBV29-1 with TRBJ1-2, with D tentatively TRBD1 (5 bases). The CDR3 is CSIIRDGSYGYTF. The CDR3 region has the DNA TGCAGCATAATCCGGGACGGAAGCTATGGCTACACCTTC. The whole variable domain, remainder taken from reference TRBV29-1 and TRBJ1-2, is SAVISQKPSRDICQRGTSLTIQCQVDSQVTMMFWYRQQPGQSLTLIATANQGSEATYESGFVIDKFPISRPNLTFSTLTVSNMSPEDSSIYLCSIIRDGSYGYTFGSGTRLTVV.